This T cell receptor beta chain comes out of a study of beta chain features in type 1 diabetes. Findings and caveats of the study: Moderately but significantly shorter TCRB CDR3s were found in Type 1 diabetes patients in all four CD4+ subsets.

TCRB transcripts that were expressed got sequenced, as all of the isolated RNA had been reverse transcribed. Profiled with immunoSEQ multiplex PCR; TCRdb holds only in-frame clones, not every one. The sample carries 250,000 to 300,000 clones, 13% to 15% recorded once. In regard to this clone: Its matching antigen is unknown.

Trimming removed 2 bases at V and 1 base at J, with 23 bases between. This CDR3 has 19 amino acids. From germline, CDR1 is ENHRY and CDR2 SYGVKD. The V call is TRBV10-3, the J call TRBJ1-1; TRBD1 might be the D (5 bases). The sample comprised naive CD4+ T cells from blood. The sequence was obtained from a man under 40 with type 1 diabetes. The CDR3, as DNA: TGTGCCATCAGTGAGCCAGCGGGACGCCTAGTCGTAGGGAACACTGAAGCTTTCTTT. It encodes CAISEPAGRLVVGNTEAFF.